Sequencing of this T cell receptor (beta chain) was carried out in a study of cytomegalovirus exposure and HLA in healthy donors. Study information: Some 91 million unique TCRs from HLA-typed donors were held in an early release of data.

The study, taken as a whole, reports: Later on, a genetic analysis was performed. It linked a missense variant in DCLRE1C with V- and J-gene trimming of TCR beta. Reportedly, fewer N-insertions than the approximately 600-donor mean appeared in an Asian-associated ancestry cluster in a later analysis.

The junction had 5 bases not matched to a gene; V was cut back by 6 bases and J by 8 bases. The CDR3 runs to 14 residues. In germline, CDR1 is MNHEY, CDR2 SMNVEV (reference sequence). In the PCR, 60 Vbeta and 13 Jbeta primers were used. Profiling relied on immunoSEQ multiplex PCR, and the TCRdb table lists in-frame clones only, not all of them. This sample has fewer than 200,000 clones, with about 75% found just once. Concerning this clone itself: The antigen remains unidentified.

This receptor was taken from a woman aged 50 to 65 in good health and CMV-seropositive. V is TRBV27 and J is TRBJ1-6; 9 nucleotides align to TRBD1. The specimen was PBMCs. The CDR3 DNA reads TGTGCCAGCAGATCGGACAGGGGCGATTCACCCCTCCACTTT. Amino acids: CASRSDRGDSPLHF.